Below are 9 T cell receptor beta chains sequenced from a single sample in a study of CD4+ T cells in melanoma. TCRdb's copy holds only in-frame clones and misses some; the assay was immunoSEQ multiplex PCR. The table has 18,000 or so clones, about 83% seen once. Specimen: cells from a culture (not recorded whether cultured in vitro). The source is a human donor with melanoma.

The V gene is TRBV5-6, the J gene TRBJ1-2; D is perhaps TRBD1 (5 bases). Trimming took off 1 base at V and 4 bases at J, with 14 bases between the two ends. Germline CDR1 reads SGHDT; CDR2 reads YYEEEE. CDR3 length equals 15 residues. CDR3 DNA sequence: TGTGCCAGCAGCTTGAATTTCAGGGCGACCTATGGCTACACCTTC. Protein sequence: CASSLNFRATYGYTF.

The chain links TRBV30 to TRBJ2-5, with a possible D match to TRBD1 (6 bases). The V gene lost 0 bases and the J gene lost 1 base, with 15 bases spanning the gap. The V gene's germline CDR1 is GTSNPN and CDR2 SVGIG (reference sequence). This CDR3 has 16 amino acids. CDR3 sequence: CAWSVRDIWVQETQYF. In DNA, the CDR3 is TGTGCCTGGAGTGTCAGGGACATATGGGTCCAAGAGACCCAGTACTTC.

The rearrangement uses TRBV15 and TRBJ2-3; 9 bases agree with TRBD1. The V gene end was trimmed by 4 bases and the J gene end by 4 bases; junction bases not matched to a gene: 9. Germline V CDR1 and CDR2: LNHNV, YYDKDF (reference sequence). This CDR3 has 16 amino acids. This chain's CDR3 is CATSKPGQGLADTQYF. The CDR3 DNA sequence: TGTGCCACCAGCAAACCGGGACAGGGTTTGGCAGATACGCAGTATTTT. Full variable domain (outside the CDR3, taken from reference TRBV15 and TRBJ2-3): DAMVIQNPRYQVTQFGKPVTLSCSQTLNHNVMYWYQQKSSQAPKLLFHYYDKDFNNEADTPDNFQSRRPNTSFCFLDIRSPGLGDTAMYLCATSKPGQGLADTQYFGPGTRLTVL.

The CDR3 loop reads CASSRRRWFGGGNPQISGELFF. CDR3 nucleotide sequence: TGTGCCAGCAGCCGCCGAAGGTGGTTTGGCGGGGGAAATCCTCAGATATCCGGGGAGCTGTTTTTT. The gene calls are TRBV4-2 and TRBJ2-2; 7 nucleotides match TRBD2. The ends lost 4 bases at V and 6 bases at J; junction bases unmatched: 29. In germline, CDR1 is LGHNA, CDR2 YNFKEQ. This CDR3 comprises 22 residues.

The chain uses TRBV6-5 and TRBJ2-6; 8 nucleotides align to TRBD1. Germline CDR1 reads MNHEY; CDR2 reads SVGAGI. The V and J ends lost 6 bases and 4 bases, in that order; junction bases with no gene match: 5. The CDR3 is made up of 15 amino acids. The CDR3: CASRNQGAGANVLTF. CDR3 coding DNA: TGTGCCAGCAGAAATCAGGGGGCCGGGGCCAACGTCCTGACTTTC.

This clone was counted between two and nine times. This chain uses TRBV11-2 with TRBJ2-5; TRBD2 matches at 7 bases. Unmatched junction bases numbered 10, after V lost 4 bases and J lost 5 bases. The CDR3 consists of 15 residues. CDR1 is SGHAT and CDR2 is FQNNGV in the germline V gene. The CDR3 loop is CASSSRTSLWETQYF. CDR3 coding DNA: TGTGCCAGCAGCTCCCGGACTAGTCTGTGGGAGACCCAGTACTTC. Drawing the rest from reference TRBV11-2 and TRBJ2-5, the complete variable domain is EAGVAQSPRYKIIEKRQSVAFWCNPISGHATLYWYQQILGQGPKLLIQFQNNGVVDDSQLPKDRFSAERLKGVDSTLKIQPAKLEDSAVYLCASSSRTSLWETQYFGPGTRLLVL.

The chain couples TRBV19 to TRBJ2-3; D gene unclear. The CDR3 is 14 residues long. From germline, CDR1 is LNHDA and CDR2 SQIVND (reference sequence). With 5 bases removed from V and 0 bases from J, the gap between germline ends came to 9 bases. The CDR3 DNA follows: TGTGCCAGTAGTGTTACGGCTAGCACAGATACGCAGTATTTT. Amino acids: CASSVTASTDTQYF.

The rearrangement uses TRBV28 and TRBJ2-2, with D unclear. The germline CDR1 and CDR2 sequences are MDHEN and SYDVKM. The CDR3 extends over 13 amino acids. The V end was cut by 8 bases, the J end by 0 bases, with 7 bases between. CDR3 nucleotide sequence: TGTGCCAGCCGGACCACGAACACCGGGGAGCTGTTTTTT. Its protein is CASRTTNTGELFF.

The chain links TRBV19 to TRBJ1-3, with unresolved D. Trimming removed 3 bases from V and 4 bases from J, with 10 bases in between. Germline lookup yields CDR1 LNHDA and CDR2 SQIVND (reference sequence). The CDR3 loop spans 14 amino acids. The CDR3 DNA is TGTGCCAGTAGTATTGACTTACTCGGAAACACCATATATTTT. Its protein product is CASSIDLLGNTIYF.